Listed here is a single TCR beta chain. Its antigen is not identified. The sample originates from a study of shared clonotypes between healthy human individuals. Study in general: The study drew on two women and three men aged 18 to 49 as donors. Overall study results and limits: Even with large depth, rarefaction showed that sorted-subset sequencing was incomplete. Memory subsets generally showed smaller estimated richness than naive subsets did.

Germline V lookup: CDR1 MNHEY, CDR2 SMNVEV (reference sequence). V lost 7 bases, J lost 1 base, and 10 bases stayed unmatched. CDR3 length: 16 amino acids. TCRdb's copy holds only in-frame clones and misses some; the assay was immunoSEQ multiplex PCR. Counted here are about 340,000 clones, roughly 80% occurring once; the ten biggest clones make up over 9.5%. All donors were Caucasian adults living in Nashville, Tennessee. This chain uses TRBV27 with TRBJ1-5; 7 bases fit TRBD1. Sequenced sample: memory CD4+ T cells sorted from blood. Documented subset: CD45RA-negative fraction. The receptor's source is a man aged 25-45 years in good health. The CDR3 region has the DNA TGTGCCAGCACCCAACGGGGAGGGGGCAGCAATCAGCCCCAGCATTTT. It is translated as CASTQRGGGSNQPQHF.